This TCR beta chain emerged from a study of chronic HIV infection and antiretroviral therapy. A single record per CDR3 protein comes from TCRdb applying MiXCR to the 5' RACE reads. The repertoire holds 40,000 to 50,000 distinct CDR3 sequences, with about 18% as singletons. This clonotype came up a few times. Germline CDR1 reads SEHNR; CDR2 reads FQNEAQ (reference sequence). Germline trimming cut 5 bases from V and 8 bases from J; bases unmatched to any gene: 10. CDR3 length: 15 amino acids. The sequencing input was peripheral blood. The clonotype comes from an adult who had HIV and had not received antiretroviral therapy, or was an uninfected healthy control (not recorded which). The chain couples TRBV7-9 to TRBJ2-1; 9 bases are shared with TRBD1. CDR3 residues: CASSPPYRTGDEQFF. As DNA, the CDR3 is TGTGCCAGCAGCCCGCCCTACCGGACAGGGGATGAGCAGTTCTTC. The complete variable domain, with remaining parts taken from reference TRBV7-9 and TRBJ2-1, reads DTGVSQNPRHKITKRGQNVTFRCDPISEHNRLYWYRQTLGQGPEFLTYFQNEAQLEKSRLLSDRFSAERPKGSFSTLEIQRTEQGDSAMYLCASSPPYRTGDEQFFGPGTRLTVL.